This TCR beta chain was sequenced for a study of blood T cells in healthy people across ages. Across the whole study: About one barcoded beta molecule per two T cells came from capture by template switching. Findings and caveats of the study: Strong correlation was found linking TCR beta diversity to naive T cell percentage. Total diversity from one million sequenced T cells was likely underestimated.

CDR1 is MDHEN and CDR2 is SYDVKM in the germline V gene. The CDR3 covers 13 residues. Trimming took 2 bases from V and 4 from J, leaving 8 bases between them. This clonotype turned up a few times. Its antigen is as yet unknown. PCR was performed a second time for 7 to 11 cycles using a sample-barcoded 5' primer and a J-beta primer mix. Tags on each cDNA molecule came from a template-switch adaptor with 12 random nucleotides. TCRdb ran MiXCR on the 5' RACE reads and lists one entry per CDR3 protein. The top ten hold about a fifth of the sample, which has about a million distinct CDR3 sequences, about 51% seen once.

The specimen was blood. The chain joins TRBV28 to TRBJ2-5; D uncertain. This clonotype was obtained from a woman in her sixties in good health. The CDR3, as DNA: TGTGCCAGCAGTTTAATAATTGGAGAGACCCAGTACTTC. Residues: CASSLIIGETQYF.